This T cell receptor (beta chain) stems from a study of molecular identifiers for immune sequencing clone quantification. Comment on this clonotype: The antigen remains unidentified.

Broader study findings: Clones exceeding 20 RNA copies carried over 99% of effector molecules but under 1% of naive-cell molecules.

TCRdb re-called the PCR reads through MiXCR, storing one row per CDR3 protein. The sample records over 600,000 distinct CDR3 sequences, about 20% being singletons. The CDR3 is 17 amino acids. Trimming removed 0 bases from V and 3 bases from J; junction bases left unmatched: 6. CDR1 and CDR2 (germline): LGHNT, FRNRAP. Sequenced sample: naive CD8+ T cells from blood, with Jurkat cell RNA spiked in. Subset here: FACS-sorted CD8+CD4-CCR7+CD45RA+ naive T cells. This receptor was obtained from a human donor in good health. Some libraries in this study had Jurkat cell RNA spiked in. This chain connects TRBV12-5 to TRBJ1-5; 9 bases match TRBD1. CDR3 DNA sequence: TGTGCTAGTGGTTTGGTACGGGACAGGGACATCAATCAGCCCCAGCATTTT. Translating it yields CASGLVRDRDINQPQHF.